The clone carrying this T cell receptor beta chain turned up a few times. From blood CD8+ and CD4+ T cells, the TCR beta chain was sequenced. TEMRA cells were enriched by FACS, and CD4+ and CD8+ T cells were negatively isolated. This entry belongs to a study of CD8 T cells in Susac syndrome. Germline-derived CDR1 and CDR2 are DFQATT and SNEGSKA (reference sequence). The trim removed 3 bases at V and 0 bases at J, leaving 3 bases unmatched. The CDR3 spans 15 residues. When the RNA was reverse transcribed, random hexamers were used with an input of roughly 0.5 to 1 ug. TCRdb reanalysed the immunoSEQ multiplex PCR reads using MiXCR and keeps one entry per CDR3 protein. In the table there are over 130,000 distinct CDR3 sequences, approximately 95% of which are singletons.

The chain carries TRBV20-1 and TRBJ2-2; the match to TRBD2 covers 8 bases. Source material: CD4+ T cells from PBMCs. This TCR derives from a human donor with multiple sclerosis. The CDR3 bases are TGCAGTGCTAGGCCGGGACTAGCGAACACCGGGGAGCTGTTTTTT. Translating it yields CSARPGLANTGELFF.